The T cell receptor beta chain described here comes from a study of shared T cell receptors in the human thymus. With V trimmed by 4 bases and J by 0 bases, 6 bases remained unmatched. Per germline, CDR1 MNHEY and CDR2 SMNVEV (reference sequence). CDR3 length: 16 amino acids. The assay was immunoSEQ multiplex PCR, and TCRdb's table has in-frame clones only and misses some. The sample has hundreds of thousands of clones, roughly 90% seen once. These records were also assigned to another study, of human thymus T cells. This second study says: Healthy Finnish infants undergoing corrective surgery for congenital heart defects were used as donors. Thymic samples were excised during corrective heart operations. The authors found apparently biased V and J gene usage in thymic and blood repertoires. The related literature has documented a marked overlap of thymic repertoires among unrelated individuals.

Material for sequencing was thymocytes. This receptor was taken from a boy under three years old with a congenital heart defect. This chain uses TRBV27 with TRBJ1-2, with 9 bases lining up with TRBD1. CDR3 region: CASSSTWTGANYGYTF. For the CDR3, the DNA is TGTGCCAGCAGTTCAACTTGGACAGGGGCTAACTATGGCTACACCTTC.